These 31 T cell receptor beta chains share one sample of origin, sequenced in a study of post-analysis software for immune sequencing data (dated by TCRdb to between 2015 and 2017). Results the study describes overall, beyond this receptor: Roughly 5 TRBV segments, including TRBV5-6, TRBV5-1 and TRBV20-1, were significantly more frequent in patients than controls.

No cognate antigen is known for these TCRs. Library preparation was by PCR. The listed sequencing device is Illumina HiSeq 2500. To reduce PCR and sequencing biases, unique molecular identifiers were built into the TCR beta cDNA libraries. Using fastp trimming at Q25 and MiXCR clonotype assembly, TCRdb reanalyzed the public sequencing data and kept in-frame beta chains. Identical CDR3 proteins give one entry, which carries the most common genes and DNA. For this sample the table gives about 180,000 distinct CDR3 sequences, of which 30% were detected only once. About 1.6% of the sample goes to the ten largest clones. The material sequenced was blood. These receptors came from a girl aged 10-17 years with multiple sclerosis.

This clonotype was seen at least ten times. This chain joins TRBV12-3 or TRBV12-4 and TRBJ2-7; the D gene is possibly TRBD2 (6 bases). This CDR3 spans 11 amino acids. V was pared by 3 bases and J by 7 bases, with 7 bases between. CDR3: CASSFGREQYF. The CDR3 nucleotides read TGTGCCAGCAGTTTTGGGAGGGAGCAGTACTTC.

The chain employs TRBV27 and TRBJ2-7, with D unclear. This CDR3 comprises 15 residues. Trimming removed 3 bases from V and 0 bases from J, with 12 bases in between. CDR1 and CDR2 from the germline V gene are MNHEY and SMNVEV (reference sequence). The CDR3 region has the DNA TGTGCCAGCAGTTTGGCGGCTTTGAGCTCCTACGAGCAGTACTTC. Translated, it gives CASSLAALSSYEQYF.

This clonotype has a handful of counts. The chain joins TRBV20-1 to TRBJ2-7; TRBD1 aligns across 10 bases. With V trimmed by 5 bases and J by 6 bases, 10 bases remained unmatched. Germline V gene data show CDR1 as DFQATT and CDR2 as SNEGSKA (reference sequence). The CDR3 runs to 14 residues. CDR3 protein: CSAPLGQGWLEQYF. As DNA, the CDR3 is TGCAGTGCTCCCCTGGGACAGGGGTGGCTCGAGCAGTACTTC.

The chain carries TRBV7-8 and TRBJ1-1; D gene ambiguous. Germline assignment: CDR1 SGHVS and CDR2 FQNEAQ. This CDR3 spans 14 amino acids. The germline V and J ends were trimmed by 9 bases and 1 base, with 15 bases remaining between them. This CDR3 is CASTIGGKNTEAFF. The DNA for the CDR3 is TGTGCCAGTACCATAGGCGGTAAGAACACTGAAGCTTTCTTT.

At least ten counts were recorded for this clonotype. The chain has TRBV9 and TRBJ2-1; TRBD2 matches at 13 bases. Germline V gene data show CDR1 as SGDLS and CDR2 as YYNGEE. The ends lost 4 bases at V and 10 bases at J; junction bases unmatched: 8. CDR3 length equals 15 residues. CDR3 loop: CASSKEGLAGKEQFF. CDR3 DNA: TGTGCCAGCAGCAAAGAGGGACTAGCGGGAAAGGAGCAGTTCTTC.

In nucleotides, the CDR3 is TGTGCCAGTAGTCGAACTACCTTTCCGGGGGACGGAGAGACCCAGTACTTC. This encodes CASSRTTFPGDGETQYF. The chain links TRBV19 to TRBJ2-5; D possibly corresponds to TRBD2 (6 bases). Trimming stripped 5 bases from V and 4 bases from J, with 23 bases between. CDR1 and CDR2 from the germline V gene are LNHDA and SQIVND (reference sequence). The CDR3 extends over 17 amino acids. Combining the CDR3 with reference TRBV19 and TRBJ2-5 gives the whole variable domain DGGITQSPKYLFRKEGQNVTLSCEQNLNHDAMYWYRQDPGQGLRLIYYSQIVNDFQKGDIAEGYSVSREKKESFPLTVTSAQKNPTAFYLCASSRTTFPGDGETQYFGPGTRLLVL.

The CDR3 nucleotides are TGTGCCAGCAGCCCTGACACCGGGACACCCAAGGGGGGGGGCTACACCTTC. It is translated as CASSPDTGTPKGGGYTF. The V call is TRBV7-2, the J call TRBJ1-2, with a weak D call TRBD1 (6 bases). Germline CDR1 SGHTA, CDR2 FQGNSA. V was pared by 5 bases and J by 8 bases, with 27 bases between. The CDR3 has 17 amino acids.

In its sample, this clonotype was seen many times. The CDR3 here is CASSSWTSYNEQFF. The CDR3 DNA follows: TGTGCCAGCAGCTCCTGGACCTCCTACAATGAGCAGTTCTTC. The J gene is TRBJ2-1, the V gene TRBV7-2, with unresolved D. CDR1 and CDR2 from the germline V gene are SGHTA and FQGNSA. This CDR3 is built from 14 residues. Trimming took off 4 bases at V and 0 bases at J, with 7 bases between the two ends.

V is TRBV14 and J is TRBJ2-7; the D is unclear. V shed 0 bases and J shed 5 bases, with 11 bases lying between them. This CDR3 contains 14 residues. The germline V gene has CDR1 SGHDN and CDR2 FVKESK. CDR3 nucleotides: TGTGCCAGCAGCCAAGACCCCGCAAGGAACGAGCAGTACTTC. Its translation is CASSQDPARNEQYF.

This clonotype came up many times. The chain is built from TRBV29-1 and TRBJ2-5; 13 positions agree with TRBD2. CDR3 length: 15 residues. The germline CDR1 and CDR2 sequences are SQVTM and ANQGSEA. The trim removed 4 bases at V and 5 bases at J, leaving 7 bases unmatched. This chain's CDR3 is CSVALGTSGTETQYF. The CDR3 DNA sequence: TGCAGCGTTGCACTCGGGACTAGCGGGACGGAGACCCAGTACTTC.

This clonotype showed up many times. V is TRBV12-5 and J is TRBJ2-1; 10 bases fit TRBD2. CDR1 is LGHNT and CDR2 is FRNRAP in the germline V gene. J was trimmed by 4 bases and V by 5 bases; bases with no gene match: 5. The CDR3 is 15 residues long. CDR3 region: CASGGGLANYNEQFF. CDR3 bases: TGTGCTAGTGGTGGGGGACTAGCGAATTACAATGAGCAGTTCTTC.

The rearrangement joins TRBV28 to TRBJ2-1; D is unclear. Trimming shortened V by 6 bases and J by 9 bases, and 18 bases separated the two germline ends. This CDR3 comprises 14 residues. The V gene's germline CDR1 is MDHEN and CDR2 SYDVKM. Here the CDR3 reads CASSSPGLCPEQFF. CDR3 bases: TGTGCCAGCAGCTCCCCCGGGTTATGTCCTGAGCAGTTCTTC.

This clonotype has ten or more counts. The chain uses TRBV4-1 and TRBJ2-7, with D hard to call. Germline V CDR1 and CDR2: MGHRA, YSYEKL. Trimming removed 5 bases at V and 3 bases at J, with 11 bases between. The CDR3 spans 13 residues. The CDR3 coding sequence is TGCGCCAGCAGCTATTCTTTCGACTACGAGCAGTACTTC. Its translation: CASSYSFDYEQYF.

Remarks on this clonotype: This may stem from a read error, because a much larger clone lies one nucleotide away. The genes are TRBV4-2 and TRBJ2-1; D might be TRBD1 or TRBD2, each matching 5 bases. There are 14 residues in the CDR3. CDR1 and CDR2 (germline): LGHNA, YNFKEQ. V lost 8 bases and J lost 4, with 15 bases in between. Here the CDR3 reads CASGPRDPYNEQFF. The CDR3 nucleotides are TGTGCCAGCGGCCCACGGGACCCGTACAATGAGCAGTTCTTC.

This clonotype was picked up a small number of times. CDR3 protein: CASSPRGSYEQYF. DNA of the CDR3: TGTGCCAGCAGCCCCCGGGGCTCCTACGAGCAGTACTTC. The J gene is TRBJ2-7, the V gene TRBV28; the D gene is possibly TRBD2 (5 bases). CDR3 length: 13 amino acids. Trimming took off 6 bases at V and 0 bases at J, with 9 bases between the two ends. Germline V gene lookup returns CDR1 MDHEN and CDR2 SYDVKM.

Concerning this clonotype itself: This clone may be a read error of a much larger clone one base away. The chain carries TRBV5-1 and TRBJ2-7, with TRBD2 identical over 7 bases. The J call may be faulty, since TRBJ2-5 better matches the DNA end. From germline, CDR1 is SGHRS and CDR2 YFSETQ. The CDR3 extends over 16 amino acids. As DNA, the CDR3 is TGCGCCAGCAGCTTGGCCGAGGTGCTAGCGGTCGAGACCCAGTACTTC. Encoded protein: CASSLAEVLAVETQYF.

Details on this clonotype: The junction and the germline gene differ at one end; a read error may be behind it. V is TRBV5-4 and J is TRBJ2-1; D possibly corresponds to TRBD2 (6 bases). The CDR3 is 15 residues long. The germline V gene encodes CDR1 SGHNT and CDR2 YYREEE (reference sequence). CDR3 in DNA: TGTGCCAGCAGCTCCGGGACTCCCTCCTACAGTGAGCAGTTCTTC. It is translated as CASSSGTPSYSEQFF.

This clonotype was seen only a few times. The rearrangement uses TRBV25-1 and TRBJ1-5, with D unclear. CDR3 length equals 14 residues. CDR1 and CDR2 from the germline V gene are MGHDK and SYGVNS. V lost 4 bases to trimming and J lost 2 bases, with 9 bases between them. Here the CDR3 DNA reads TGTGCCAGCAGTGGGGGTACAGGCAATCAGCCCCAGCATTTT. Amino acids: CASSGGTGNQPQHF.

This clonotype was seen repeatedly, ten times or more. V usage is TRBV3-1 and J usage is TRBJ2-3; D is unresolved. The CDR3 has 13 residues. Trimming removed 0 bases from V and 6 bases from J, with 7 bases in between. Germline V gene lookup returns CDR1 LGHDT and CDR2 YNNKEL (reference sequence). In DNA form, the CDR3 reads TGTGCCAGCAGCCAAGAAAGACGGGATACGCAGTATTTT. Translating gives CASSQERRDTQYF.

This chain uses TRBV6-5 with TRBJ2-7, with 12 bases matching TRBD2. The CDR3 length is 17 residues. Germline CDR1 reads MNHEY; CDR2 reads SVGAGI. The V and J ends lost 3 bases and 1 base, in that order; junction bases with no gene match: 7. The CDR3 protein is CASSYSLAGGGSYEQYF. CDR3 nucleotide sequence: TGTGCCAGCAGTTATTCCCTAGCGGGAGGGGGATCCTACGAGCAGTACTTC.

This clonotype was seen many times. The chain combines TRBV6-5 with TRBJ2-3; the D gene is possibly TRBD1 (5 bases). The CDR3 is 15 residues long. V lost 0 bases, J lost 6 bases, and 13 bases lay in between. From germline, CDR1 is MNHEY and CDR2 SVGAGI. CDR3: CASSYSGRAFDTQYF. The CDR3 DNA reads as TGTGCCAGCAGTTACTCCGGCAGGGCGTTCGATACGCAGTATTTT.

With respect to this clonotype: This may stem from a read error, because a much larger clone lies one nucleotide away. The J gene is TRBJ2-1, the V gene TRBV7-6, with TRBD2 matching 7 bases. Looked up from germline, CDR1 is SGHVS and CDR2 is FNYEAQ. Losses at the gene ends were 5 bases for V and 2 bases for J; bases not matched to a gene: 6. CDR3 length: 15 amino acids. The CDR3: CASSQLAAAYNEQFF. CDR3 nucleotide sequence: TGTGCCAGCAGCCAGCTAGCGGCAGCCTACAATGAGCAGTTCTTC. Together with reference TRBV7-6 and TRBJ2-1, the CDR3 gives the full variable domain: GAGVSQSPRYKVTKRGQDVALRCDPISGHVSLYWYRQALGQGPEFLTYFNYEAQQDKSGLPNDRFSAERPEGSISTLTIQRTEQRDSAMYRCASSQLAAAYNEQFFGPGTRLTVL.

The chain uses TRBV28 and TRBJ2-3; the D is unclear. The CDR3 runs to 16 residues. V was shortened by 3 bases and J by 2 bases, with 15 bases between the two germline ends. Germline CDR1 reads MDHEN; CDR2 reads SYDVKM. The CDR3: CASSFRIVALTDTQYF. CDR3 in DNA: TGTGCCAGCAGTTTTAGAATCGTCGCTCTCACAGATACGCAGTATTTT.

This clonotype has ten or more counts. The chain couples TRBV10-3 to TRBJ2-3; 9 bases match TRBD2. Trimming took 4 bases from V and 3 from J; bases not matched to a gene: 17. Germline CDR1 and CDR2: ENHRY and SYGVKD. There are 19 residues in the CDR3. The CDR3 DNA reads as TGTGCCATCAGTGGGACTCGAGCGGGAGGCCCCCACGGGACAGATACGCAGTATTTT. Its translation is CAISGTRAGGPHGTDTQYF.

This clonotype showed up many times. This chain joins TRBV10-2 and TRBJ1-1; possible D gene TRBD1, 5 bases. The CDR3 has 12 amino acids. Trimming took 11 bases from V and 4 from J, leaving 14 bases between them. Per germline, CDR1 WSHSY and CDR2 SAAADI. The CDR3 coding sequence is TGCGCCGGGGGAGGGGATCGCACTGAAGCTTTCTTT. This encodes CAGGGDRTEAFF.

This rearrangement joins TRBV5-1 to TRBJ2-2, with D uncertain. The CDR3 is 14 amino acids. CDR1 is SGHRS, CDR2 YFSETQ, per germline. V gave up 0 bases and J gave up 7 bases, with 10 bases separating them. CDR3 in DNA: TGCGCCAGCAGCTTGGGGCCAGGAATCGGGGAGCTGTTTTTT. This encodes CASSLGPGIGELFF.

In this sample, this clonotype turned up many times. The chain has TRBV6-5 and TRBJ2-7; the D gene could be TRBD1 or TRBD2 (5 bases each). This CDR3 is built from 14 residues. V lost 7 bases and J lost 2, with 15 bases in between. Germline lookup yields CDR1 MNHEY and CDR2 SVGAGI. The DNA of the CDR3 is TGTGCCAGCACCTCGGGGCGGGTTGCCTACGAGCAGTACTTC. Translating it yields CASTSGRVAYEQYF.

This clonotype was seen a handful of times. The chain recombines TRBV12-3 or TRBV12-4 with TRBJ2-1; D call uncertain. CDR3 length: 15 amino acids. V was pared by 3 bases and J by 2 bases, with 11 bases between. The CDR3 nucleotides are TGTGCCAGCAGTTTGAGGTGGAGTCCCTACAATGAGCAGTTCTTC. This translates into CASSLRWSPYNEQFF.

Regarding this clonotype: A clone one base away is much larger, so this may be a read error. The CDR3 does not end in the conserved phenylalanine or tryptophan, so this is likely a read error. The rearrangement uses TRBV5-5 and TRBJ2-4, with D unclear. The end of the DNA fits TRBJ2-7 better, so the J call may be wrong. In germline, CDR1 is SGHKS, CDR2 YYEKEE (reference sequence). This CDR3 spans 11 amino acids. CDR3 loop: CASSFRYEQYC. The CDR3 nucleotides read TGTGCCAGCAGCTTTAGGTACGAGCAGTACTGC.

This clonotype has ten or more counts. This rearrangement joins TRBV7-3 to TRBJ1-1; D not resolved. The CDR3 is made up of 15 amino acids. The germline CDR1 and CDR2 sequences are SGHTA and FQGTGA. V lost 0 bases and J lost 3, with 11 bases in between. CDR3 nucleotides: TGTGCCAGCAGCTTAACGTTTTCCGGGGACACTGAAGCTTTCTTT. Protein product: CASSLTFSGDTEAFF.

The count of this clonotype is one. A much more abundant neighbour one base away suggests this may be a read error. V and J are TRBV7-9 and TRBJ1-4; D gene unclear. Per the germline V gene, CDR1 is SEHNR and CDR2 is FQNEAQ (reference sequence). The CDR3 loop spans 15 amino acids. CDR3 in DNA: TGTGCCAGCAGCCCCATCAAGGGAACGAATGAAAAACGGTTTTTT. The encoded protein is CASSPIKGTNEKRFF.